The clone carrying this T cell receptor (beta chain) was counted once. The data were taken from a study of shared clonotypes between healthy human individuals. Study context: Used for every donor were three CD4 naive, three CD4 memory, two CD8 naive and one CD8 memory plate.

This CDR3 is built from 15 residues. Per germline, CDR1 LGHNA and CDR2 YNFKEQ. The germline V and J ends were trimmed by 3 bases and 2 bases, with 12 bases remaining between them. Clones were read by immunoSEQ multiplex PCR, and TCRdb kept only the in-frame ones, dropping some. The table has some 2,500,000 clones, approximately 94% seen once; the top ten hold about 0.39%. This receptor was taken from a man aged 18 to 29 in good health. Some clones in this sample may be carry-over from other donors' samples. This chain uses TRBV4-2 with TRBJ2-3, with D tentatively TRBD2 (6 bases). What was sequenced was naive CD4+ T cells from PBMCs. The subset was: CD45RA+ positively selected. CDR3 nucleotides: TGTGCCAGCAGCCAGCGGGACGGCCTCACAGATACGCAGTATTTT. Translating gives CASSQRDGLTDTQYF.